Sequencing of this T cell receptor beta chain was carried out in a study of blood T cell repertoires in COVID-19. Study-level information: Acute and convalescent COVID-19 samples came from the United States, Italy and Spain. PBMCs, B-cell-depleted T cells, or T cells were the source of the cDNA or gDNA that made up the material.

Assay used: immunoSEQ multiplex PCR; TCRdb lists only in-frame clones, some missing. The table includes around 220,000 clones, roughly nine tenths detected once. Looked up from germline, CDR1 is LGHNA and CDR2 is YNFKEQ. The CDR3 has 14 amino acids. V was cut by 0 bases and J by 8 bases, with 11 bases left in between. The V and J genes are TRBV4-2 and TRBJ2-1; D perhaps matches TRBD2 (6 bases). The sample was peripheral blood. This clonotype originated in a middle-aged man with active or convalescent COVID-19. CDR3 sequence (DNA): TGTGCCAGCAGCCAAGATTGGCAGCGGGATGAGCAGTTCTTC. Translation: CASSQDWQRDEQFF.